Many counts were recorded for the clone carrying this T cell receptor beta chain. Its target is not known. These data are taken from a study of T cells in Graves' hyperthyroidism and ophthalmopathy. Amplification yielded TCR beta CDR3 regions, with RNA transcripts as the source. Initially, a first-round RT-PCR of the TCR CDR3 employed the HTBI primer set. MiXCR was run by TCRdb on the multiplex PCR reads, yielding one entry per CDR3 protein. The data contain hundreds of thousands of distinct CDR3 sequences, approximately 15% of them seen just once; the ten biggest clones take up about 12%. Exclusion followed for patients with uncontrolled infection, other autoimmune disease, pregnancy or lactation. Germline V gene lookup returns CDR1 ENHRY and CDR2 SYGVKD. After removal of 6 bases from V and 5 bases from J, the junction contained 7 bases not matched to a gene. The CDR3 length is 14 residues. Study observations and caveats: Most thyroid-expanded clonotypes above 0.001 were also found in blood. A model of 13 V-J pairs discriminated ophthalmopathy from stable hyperthyroidism.

The material sequenced was blood. The origin of this receptor is a woman aged 50 to 60 with Graves' ophthalmopathy. This chain joins TRBV10-3 and TRBJ2-3; 8 nucleotides align to TRBD2. DNA for the CDR3: TGTGCCATCAGGGGACTAGGGTCCAAAGATACGCAGTATTTT. It encodes CAIRGLGSKDTQYF.